The 13 T cell receptor beta chains listed next were all sequenced from one sample in a study of OX40 agonist ivuxolimab in advanced cancers. Sequencing used immunoSEQ multiplex PCR; TCRdb keeps in-frame clones, though not all of them. The data show 55,000 to 85,000 clones, over 65% seen once. The specimen comprised CD4+ or CD8+ T cells sorted from blood, sampled in a trial of the OX40 agonist ivuxolimab. Receptor source: an adult with an advanced solid tumor such as melanoma, head and neck, liver or kidney cancer.

The chain joins TRBV5-1 to TRBJ2-7; tentatively, D is TRBD2 (6 bases). From germline, CDR1 is SGHRS and CDR2 YFSETQ. V shed 4 bases and J shed 0 bases, with 11 bases lying between them. The CDR3 loop spans 14 amino acids. CDR3 nucleotide sequence: TGCGCCAGCAGCGCCGCGGGGAGCTCCTACGAGCAGTACTTC. Translated: CASSAAGSSYEQYF. The full variable domain, in which reference TRBV5-1 and TRBJ2-7 provide the parts outside the CDR3, is KAGVTQTPRYLIKTRGQQVTLSCSPISGHRSVSWYQQTPGQGLQFLFEYFSETQRNKGNFPGRFSGRQFSNSRSEMNVSTLELGDSALYLCASSAAGSSYEQYFGPGTRLTVT.

The chain carries TRBV29-1 and TRBJ1-2; D may be TRBD1 (5 bases). Germline CDR1 reads SQVTM; CDR2 reads ANQGSEA. The CDR3 sequence is 11 residues long. V shed 0 bases and J shed 11 bases, with 10 bases lying between them. In nucleotides, the CDR3 is TGCAGCGTTGAAGATGGGGGAGGGTACACCTTC. Translation: CSVEDGGGYTF.

The rearrangement links TRBV7-2 to TRBJ2-3; maybe TRBD2 (5 bases). V shed 1 base and J shed 6 bases, with 14 bases lying between them. From germline, CDR1 is SGHTA and CDR2 FQGNSA. The CDR3 totals 15 residues. The CDR3 DNA follows: TGTGCCAGCAGCTTAGTGGCCAGCGGTAGGGATACGCAGTATTTT. Amino acids: CASSLVASGRDTQYF.

This chain links TRBV6-1 with TRBJ1-2; D is uncertain. CDR1 is MNHNS and CDR2 is SASEGT in the germline V gene. V was cut by 1 base and J by 4 bases, with 13 bases left in between. The CDR3 totals 15 residues. CDR3 coding DNA: TGTGCCAGCAGTGAAGGGGCGGGGTTGTTCTATGGCTACACCTTC. This sequence encodes CASSEGAGLFYGYTF.

The rearrangement uses TRBV10-3 and TRBJ1-5, with D hard to call. Germline V gene sequence: CDR1 ENHRY, CDR2 SYGVKD. CDR3 length: 13 amino acids. V was cut by 10 bases and J by 2 bases, with 12 bases left in between. For the CDR3, the DNA is TGTGCCAGTCGGACGGCTGGCAATCAGCCCCAGCATTTT. Its translation is CASRTAGNQPQHF.

J is TRBJ1-2 and V is TRBV9, with D tentatively TRBD1 (6 bases). The V gene lost 0 bases and the J gene lost 7 bases, with 13 bases spanning the gap. In germline, CDR1 is SGDLS, CDR2 YYNGEE. This CDR3 is built from 14 residues. The CDR3 DNA is TGTGCCAGCAGCGTAGACCCGGGGGCGGTTGGCTACACCTTC. Protein product: CASSVDPGAVGYTF.

The V gene is TRBV5-1, the J gene TRBJ2-2; maybe TRBD2 (5 bases). Germline assignment: CDR1 SGHRS and CDR2 YFSETQ. This CDR3 has 15 residues. Between the trimmed V and J ends, which lost 4 bases and 7 bases, there was a span of 17 bases. The CDR3 sequence is CASSTAGQLIGELFF. In nucleotides, the CDR3 is TGCGCCAGCAGCACCGCGGGCCAATTAATCGGGGAGCTGTTTTTT.

The genes are TRBV4-3 and TRBJ2-3; the match to TRBD2 covers 8 bases. The germline gives CDR1 LGHNA, CDR2 YSLEER. The CDR3 is 14 amino acids. With V trimmed by 6 bases and J by 4 bases, 6 bases remained unmatched. CDR3 sequence reads: CASSRKRGSDTQYF. DNA of the CDR3: TGCGCCAGCAGTCGTAAGCGGGGGTCAGATACGCAGTATTTT.

The chain recombines TRBV11-2 with TRBJ1-5; D is undetermined. V lost 0 bases, J lost 0 bases, and 6 bases lay in between. The CDR3 sequence is 15 residues long. Looked up from germline, CDR1 is SGHAT and CDR2 is FQNNGV. The CDR3 nucleotides are TGTGCCAGCAGCTTAGATATAAATAGCAATCAGCCCCAGCATTTT. Residues: CASSLDINSNQPQHF.

The rearrangement uses TRBV7-2 and TRBJ2-3; 9 bases match TRBD1. Germline loops: CDR1 SGHTA, CDR2 FQGNSA. V lost 2 bases to trimming and J lost 3 bases; unmatched junction nucleotides: 6. The CDR3 is made up of 16 amino acids. CDR3 bases: TGTGCCAGCAGCTTACGGCGACAGGGGGGTACAGATACGCAGTATTTT. It is translated as CASSLRRQGGTDTQYF.

The V gene is TRBV7-2, the J gene TRBJ2-3, with 8 bases aligning to TRBD2. The CDR3 sequence is 17 residues long. Germline CDR1 and CDR2: SGHTA and FQGNSA. With 1 base clipped from V and 1 base from J, the junction kept 7 bases outside the gene matches. The CDR3 here is CASSLGAGGPRTDTQYF. In DNA, the CDR3 is TGTGCCAGCAGCTTAGGGGCGGGGGGACCCCGCACAGATACGCAGTATTTT.

The chain recombines TRBV4-2 with TRBJ2-1; 8 bases fit TRBD2. V shed 0 bases and J 1 base; nucleotides not matched to a gene: 2. Germline CDR1 reads LGHNA; CDR2 reads YNFKEQ. This CDR3 has 16 residues. The CDR3, as DNA: TGTGCCAGCAGCCAAGAGGCGGGGGGATCCTACAATGAGCAGTTCTTC. It is translated as CASSQEAGGSYNEQFF.

This chain links TRBV4-1 with TRBJ2-2, with 9 bases identical to TRBD2. This CDR3 comprises 16 residues. CDR1 and CDR2 (germline): MGHRA, YSYEKL. The V segment lost 2 bases and the J segment 1 base; nucleotides outside the gene matches: 2. CDR3: CASSQKLAGNTGELFF. CDR3 nucleotides: TGCGCCAGCAGCCAAAAACTAGCGGGGAACACCGGGGAGCTGTTTTTT.